The source of this T cell receptor (beta chain) is a study of blood T cell repertoires in COVID-19. For the study at large: From the United States, Italy and Spain came samples of acute and convalescent COVID-19. Sources were T cells, B-cell-depleted T cells, or PBMCs; the material itself was cDNA or gDNA.

As originally analysed: Scientists estimated how many nucleated cells there were by amplifying reference gene primers. Measured with immunoSEQ multiplex PCR; TCRdb has only the in-frame clones, and not every one. D and trimming were read from the DNA, whereas the V and J calls and clone size are those reported in that table. The data show about 100,000 clones, over 75% seen once. The V and J ends lost 6 bases and 3 bases respectively, with 27 bases between them. CDR3 size: 19 residues. Germline V lookup: CDR1 SEHNR, CDR2 FQNEAQ (reference sequence). Sample: peripheral blood. This clonotype originated in a human donor in a cohort sampled during active COVID-19. This chain links TRBV7-9 with TRBJ2-4; a possible D gene is TRBD2 (10 bases). CDR3 coding DNA: TGTGCCAGCAGGGGACAGGGTAGCGGGGGGAATATCGGCAAAAACATTCAGTACTTC. This translates into CASRGQGSGGNIGKNIQYF.